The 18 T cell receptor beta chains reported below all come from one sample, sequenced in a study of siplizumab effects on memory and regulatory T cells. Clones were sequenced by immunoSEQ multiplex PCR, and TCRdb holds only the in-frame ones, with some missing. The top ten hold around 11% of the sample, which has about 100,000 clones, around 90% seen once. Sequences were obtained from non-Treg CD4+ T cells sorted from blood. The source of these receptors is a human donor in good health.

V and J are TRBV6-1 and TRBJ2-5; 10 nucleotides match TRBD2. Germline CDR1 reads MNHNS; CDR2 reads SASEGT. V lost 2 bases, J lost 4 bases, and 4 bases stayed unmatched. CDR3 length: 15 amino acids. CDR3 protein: CASSELAGVGETQYF. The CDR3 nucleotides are TGTGCCAGCAGTGAACTAGCGGGAGTAGGAGAGACCCAGTACTTC.

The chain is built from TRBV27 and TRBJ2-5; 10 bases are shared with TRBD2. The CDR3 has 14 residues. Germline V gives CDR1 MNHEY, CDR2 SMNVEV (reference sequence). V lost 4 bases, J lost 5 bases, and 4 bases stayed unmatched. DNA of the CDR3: TGTGCCAGCAGTTCACAGGGACTAGCGGAGACCCAGTACTTC. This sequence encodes CASSSQGLAETQYF.

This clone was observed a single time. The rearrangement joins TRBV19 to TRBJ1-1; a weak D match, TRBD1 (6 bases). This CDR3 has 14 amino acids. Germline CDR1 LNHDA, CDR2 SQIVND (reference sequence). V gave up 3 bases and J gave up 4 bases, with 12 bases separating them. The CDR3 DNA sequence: TGTGCCAGTAGTATCGGGGGCAGTCCCACTGAAGCTTTCTTT. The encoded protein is CASSIGGSPTEAFF.

In DNA, the CDR3 is TGTGCCAGCAGTGAAATGGCAGGTGGGACCTATGGCTACACCTTC. Translated, it gives CASSEMAGGTYGYTF. The rearrangement links TRBV25-1 to TRBJ1-2; maybe TRBD1 (5 bases). This CDR3 contains 15 residues. Germline lookup yields CDR1 MGHDK and CDR2 SYGVNS. V gave up 2 bases and J gave up 4 bases, with 14 bases separating them.

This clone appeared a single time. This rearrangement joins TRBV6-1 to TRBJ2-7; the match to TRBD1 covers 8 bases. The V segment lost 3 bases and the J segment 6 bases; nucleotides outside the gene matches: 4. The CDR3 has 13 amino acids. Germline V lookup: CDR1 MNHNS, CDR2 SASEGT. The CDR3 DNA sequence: TGTGCCAGCAGTGACCAGGGGGCTGGCGAGCAGTACTTC. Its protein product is CASSDQGAGEQYF.

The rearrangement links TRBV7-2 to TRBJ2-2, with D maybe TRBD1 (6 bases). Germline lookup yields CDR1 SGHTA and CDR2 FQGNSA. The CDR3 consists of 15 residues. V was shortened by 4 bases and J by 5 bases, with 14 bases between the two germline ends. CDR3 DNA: TGTGCCAGCAGCTATCGCAGGGGCCAGACCGGGGAGCTGTTTTTT. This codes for CASSYRRGQTGELFF. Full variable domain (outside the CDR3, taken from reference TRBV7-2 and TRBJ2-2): GAGVSQSPSNKVTEKGKDVELRCDPISGHTALYWYRQSLGQGLEFLIYFQGNSAPDKSGLPSDRFSAERTGGSVSTLTIQRTQQEDSAVYLCASSYRRGQTGELFFGEGSRLTVL.

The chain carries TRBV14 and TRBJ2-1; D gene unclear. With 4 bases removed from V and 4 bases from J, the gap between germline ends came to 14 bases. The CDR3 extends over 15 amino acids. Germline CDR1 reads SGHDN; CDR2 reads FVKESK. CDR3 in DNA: TGTGCCAGCAGCCCCCCCGGCCTCGGGTACAATGAGCAGTTCTTC. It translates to CASSPPGLGYNEQFF.

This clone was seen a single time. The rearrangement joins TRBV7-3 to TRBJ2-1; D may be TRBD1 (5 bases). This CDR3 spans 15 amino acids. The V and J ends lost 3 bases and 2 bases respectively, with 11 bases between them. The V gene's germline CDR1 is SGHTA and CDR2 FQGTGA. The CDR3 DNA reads TGTGCCAGCAGCTTCACGAGACAGACCTACAATGAGCAGTTCTTC. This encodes CASSFTRQTYNEQFF.

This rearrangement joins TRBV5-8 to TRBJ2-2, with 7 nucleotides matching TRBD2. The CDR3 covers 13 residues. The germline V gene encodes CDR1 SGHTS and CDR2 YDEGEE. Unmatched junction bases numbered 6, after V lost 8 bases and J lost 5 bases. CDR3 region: CARLRLATGELFF. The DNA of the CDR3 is TGTGCCAGATTAAGACTAGCTACCGGGGAGCTGTTTTTT.

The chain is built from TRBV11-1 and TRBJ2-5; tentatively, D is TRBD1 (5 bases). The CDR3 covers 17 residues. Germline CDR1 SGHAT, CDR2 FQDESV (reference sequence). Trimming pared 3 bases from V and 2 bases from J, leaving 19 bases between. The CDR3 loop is CASSLGLSGRHQETQYF. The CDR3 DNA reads TGTGCCAGCAGCTTGGGTCTGTCAGGGCGACATCAAGAGACCCAGTACTTC.

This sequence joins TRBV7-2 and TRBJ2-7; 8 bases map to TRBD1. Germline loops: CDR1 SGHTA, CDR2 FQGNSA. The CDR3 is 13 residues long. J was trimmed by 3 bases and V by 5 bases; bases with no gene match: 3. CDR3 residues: CASSRDRGYEQYF. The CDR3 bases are TGTGCCAGCAGCCGCGACAGGGGCTACGAGCAGTACTTC.

The CDR3 loop reads CASRGQGTGYTF. CDR3 coding DNA: TGTGCCAGCAGGGGACAGGGTACGGGCTACACCTTC. V usage is TRBV25-1 and J usage is TRBJ1-2; 9 bases agree with TRBD1. Germline values: CDR1 MGHDK, CDR2 SYGVNS. With V trimmed by 6 bases and J by 8 bases, 4 bases remained unmatched. CDR3 length: 12 amino acids.

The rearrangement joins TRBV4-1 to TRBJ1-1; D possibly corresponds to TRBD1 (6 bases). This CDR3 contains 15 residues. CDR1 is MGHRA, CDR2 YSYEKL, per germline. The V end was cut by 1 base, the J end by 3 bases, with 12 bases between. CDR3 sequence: CASSQVQGRYTEAFF. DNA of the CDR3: TGCGCCAGCAGCCAAGTTCAGGGGAGGTACACTGAAGCTTTCTTT.

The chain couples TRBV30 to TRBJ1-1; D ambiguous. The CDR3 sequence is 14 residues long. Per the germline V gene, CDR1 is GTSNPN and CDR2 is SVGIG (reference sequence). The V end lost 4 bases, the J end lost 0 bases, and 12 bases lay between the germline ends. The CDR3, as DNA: TGTGCCTGGACCCGTTCGCCTATGAACACTGAAGCTTTCTTT. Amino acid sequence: CAWTRSPMNTEAFF. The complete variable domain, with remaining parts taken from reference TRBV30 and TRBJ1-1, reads SQTIHQWPATLVQPVGSPLSLECTVEGTSNPNLYWYRQAAGRGLQLLFYSVGIGQISSEVPQNLSASRPQDRQFILSSKKLLLSDSGFYLCAWTRSPMNTEAFFGQGTRLTVV.

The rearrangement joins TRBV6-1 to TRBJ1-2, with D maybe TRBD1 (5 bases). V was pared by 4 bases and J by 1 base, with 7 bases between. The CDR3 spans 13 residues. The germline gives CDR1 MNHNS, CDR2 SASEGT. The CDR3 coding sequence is TGTGCCAGCAGTGCCCAGGGTAACTATGGCTACACCTTC. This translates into CASSAQGNYGYTF.

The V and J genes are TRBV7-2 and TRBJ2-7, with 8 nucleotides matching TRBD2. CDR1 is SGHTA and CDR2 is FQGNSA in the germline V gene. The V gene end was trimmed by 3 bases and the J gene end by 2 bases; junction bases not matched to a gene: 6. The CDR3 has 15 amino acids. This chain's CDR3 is CASSFSTSATYEQYF. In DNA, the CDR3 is TGTGCCAGCAGCTTTTCGACTAGCGCAACCTACGAGCAGTACTTC.

The CDR3 loop is CALTKGVWNEQFF. DNA of the CDR3: TGTGCCCTGACTAAAGGGGTTTGGAATGAGCAGTTCTTC. The rearrangement uses TRBV30 and TRBJ2-1; D tentatively fits TRBD1 or TRBD2 (5 bases each). CDR3 size: 13 residues. V lost 8 bases and J 7 bases, leaving 18 bases between the germline ends. Germline V gives CDR1 GTSNPN, CDR2 SVGIG (reference sequence).

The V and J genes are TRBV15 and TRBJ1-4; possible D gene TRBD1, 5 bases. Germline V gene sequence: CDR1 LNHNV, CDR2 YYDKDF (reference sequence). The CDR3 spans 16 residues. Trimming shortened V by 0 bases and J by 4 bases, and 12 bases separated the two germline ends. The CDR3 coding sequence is TGTGCCACCAGCAGAGACAGGGAGCCACATAATGAAAAACTGTTTTTT. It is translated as CATSRDREPHNEKLFF.